This T cell receptor beta chain was captured by sequencing in a study of naive and memory T cell subsets. Study results and caveats: TCRs were reportedly recovered from both biopsy types, mostly tuberculin test sites. Higher TCR numbers at tuberculin sites reflect T cell infiltration, per interpretation.

This clonotype came up many times. Its antigen is not known. This sample's treatment: skin biopsy from PPD injection site in Mantoux-positive individual. TCR cDNA received a 3' ligated oligonucleotide that carried a UMI. Skin biopsies came from PPD injection sites in Mantoux-positive individuals. The CDR3 covers 16 residues. Trimming pared 2 bases from V and 0 bases from J, leaving 11 bases between. From germline, CDR1 is PRHDT and CDR2 FYEKMQ (reference sequence). Ligated cDNA underwent four rounds of PCR with nested alpha and beta constant region primers and SP2. MiXCR, applied by TCRdb to the UMI-ligation and nested PCR reads, yields one record per CDR3 protein. This sample carries tens of thousands of distinct CDR3 sequences, 9.5% to 11% of them seen once, and the ten largest clones take roughly 3.6%.

This receptor was identified in an adult in good health. This chain joins TRBV13 and TRBJ2-1; perhaps D is TRBD1 or TRBD2 (7 bases each). The specimen was skin, collected from a tuberculin skin test site. The CDR3 DNA sequence: TGTGCCAGCAGCTTAAGCGGGGACAGCTCCTACAATGAGCAGTTCTTC. Translation: CASSLSGDSSYNEQFF.